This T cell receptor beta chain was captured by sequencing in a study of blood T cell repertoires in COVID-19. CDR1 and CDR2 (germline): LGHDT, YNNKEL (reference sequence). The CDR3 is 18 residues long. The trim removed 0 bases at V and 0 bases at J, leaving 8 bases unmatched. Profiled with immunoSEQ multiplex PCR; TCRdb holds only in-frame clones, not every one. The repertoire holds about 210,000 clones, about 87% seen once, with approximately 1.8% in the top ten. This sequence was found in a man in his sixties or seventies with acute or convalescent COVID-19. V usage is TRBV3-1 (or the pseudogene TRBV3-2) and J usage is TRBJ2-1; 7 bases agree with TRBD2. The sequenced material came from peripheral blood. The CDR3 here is CASSQDVGSGHSYNEQFF. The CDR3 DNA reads TGTGCCAGCAGCCAAGATGTGGGTAGCGGGCACTCCTACAATGAGCAGTTCTTC.